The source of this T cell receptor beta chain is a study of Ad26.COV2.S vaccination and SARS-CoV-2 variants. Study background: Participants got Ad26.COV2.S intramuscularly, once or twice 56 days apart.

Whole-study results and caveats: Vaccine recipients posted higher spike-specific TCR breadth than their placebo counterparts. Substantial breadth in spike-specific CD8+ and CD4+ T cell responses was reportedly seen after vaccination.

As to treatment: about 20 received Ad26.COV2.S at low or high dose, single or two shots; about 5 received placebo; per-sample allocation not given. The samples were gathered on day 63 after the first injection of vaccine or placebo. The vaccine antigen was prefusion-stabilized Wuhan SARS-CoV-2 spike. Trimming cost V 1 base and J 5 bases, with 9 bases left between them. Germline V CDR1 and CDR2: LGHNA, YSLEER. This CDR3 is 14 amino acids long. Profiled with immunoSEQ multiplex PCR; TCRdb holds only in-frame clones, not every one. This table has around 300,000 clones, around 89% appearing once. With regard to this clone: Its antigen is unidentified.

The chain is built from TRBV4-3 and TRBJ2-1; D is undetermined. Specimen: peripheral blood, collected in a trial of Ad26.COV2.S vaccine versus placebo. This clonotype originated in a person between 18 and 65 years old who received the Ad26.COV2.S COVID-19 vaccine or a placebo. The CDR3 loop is CASSQGDQDNEQFF. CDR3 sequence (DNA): TGCGCCAGCAGCCAAGGAGATCAAGACAATGAGCAGTTCTTC.